This is a list of T cell receptor beta chains from one sample in a study of blood T cell repertoires in COVID-19. Clones were sequenced by immunoSEQ multiplex PCR, and TCRdb holds only the in-frame ones, with some missing. The profile shows 65,000 to 80,000 clones, 84% of them singletons. Sequenced sample: peripheral blood. These receptors were collected from a human donor in a cohort sampled during active COVID-19. Both conserved end residues are part of each CDR3. A D gene is named only where the DNA matches it firmly. Clone size is stated in some rows and not others, as once, few, many or a class when expanded.

DNA	CDR3	D	V	J	size
TGCAGTGCTAAACTCCCTCTCGAGCAGTACTTC	CSAKLPLEQYF	NA	TRBV20-1	TRBJ2-7	NA
TGCGCCAGCAGCCCGCCTGCGGGGGGGGCCAACGTCCTGACTTTC	CASSPPAGGANVLTF	NA	TRBV5-1	TRBJ2-6	NA
TGTGCCAGCAGCGTAGGTGAAGAGGGTCCAGATACGCAGTATTTT	CASSVGEEGPDTQYF	NA	TRBV9	TRBJ2-3	NA
TGTGCCAGCAGCGTAGGTGGACTAGCGGTCTACAATGAGCAGTTCTTC	CASSVGGLAVYNEQFF	TRBD2	TRBV9	TRBJ2-1	few
TGTGCCAGCTCACCACCGGGACAGGGGAGGACTGAAGCTTTCTTT	CASSPPGQGRTEAFF	TRBD1	TRBV18	TRBJ1-1	NA
TGTGCCAGCTCACAGGAGTCTGGGGCCAACGTCCTGACTTTC	CASSQESGANVLTF	NA	TRBV18	TRBJ2-6	NA
TGTGCCAGCAGCGTAGATAGCTCTGGAAACACCATATATTTT	CASSVDSSGNTIYF	NA	TRBV9	TRBJ1-3	few
TGTGCCAGCAGTTTAGGGCTAGCGCGGGAGCAGTACTTC	CASSLGLAREQYF	NA	TRBV12-3/TRBV12-4	TRBJ2-7	NA
TGTGCCAGCAGCCGTCCGACAGGGAGCTCCTACGAGCAGTACTTC	CASSRPTGSSYEQYF	TRBD1	TRBV3-1/TRBV3-2	TRBJ2-7	NA
TGTGCCAGCAGCAGATCGACTAGCGGGGCCGGTACGCAGTATTTT	CASSRSTSGAGTQYF	TRBD2	TRBV7-9	TRBJ2-3	NA
TGCGCCAGCAGCTTGAATCCTCGTGGGGCGACCTACGAGCAGTACTTC	CASSLNPRGATYEQYF	NA	TRBV5-1	TRBJ2-7	NA
TGTGCCAGCAGTGAAAGTAAACTAGGATCCTACGAGCAGTACTTC	CASSESKLGSYEQYF	NA	TRBV6-1	TRBJ2-7	NA
TGTGCCAGCAGCCAAGGGACAGGGAAGGGTGGCTACACCTTC	CASSQGTGKGGYTF	TRBD1	TRBV3-1/TRBV3-2	TRBJ1-2	NA
TGTGCCAGCAACGGGGGGGCACACACTGAAGCTTTCTTT	CASNGGAHTEAFF	NA	TRBV9	TRBJ1-1	NA
TGTGCCAGCATTTTAGCGGGGGAACACACCGGGGAGCTGTTTTTT	CASILAGEHTGELFF	TRBD2	TRBV2	TRBJ2-2	NA
TGTGCCAGCAGCTTAGCGCGGGCGGGAATCTCCTACGAGCAGTACTTC	CASSLARAGISYEQYF	NA	TRBV7-9	TRBJ2-7	NA
TGCGCCTCCGACGTAGCGGGGGGAGTGTCGCAGTTCTTC	CASDVAGGVSQFF	TRBD2	TRBV5-1	TRBJ2-1	NA
TGTGCCAGGGACTACCCTAATTCACCCCTCCACTTT	CARDYPNSPLHF	NA	TRBV30	TRBJ1-6	NA
TGTGCCAGCAGCCAAAGGGGGCTAGCGCTGGGGGAGCTGTTTTTT	CASSQRGLALGELFF	NA	TRBV7-9	TRBJ2-2	few
TGTGCCAGCAGCCGGGACAGGGTGAGAGGAAACACCATATATTTT	CASSRDRVRGNTIYF	TRBD1	TRBV5-6	TRBJ1-3	NA
TGTGCCAGCAGCTTAGACAGACCAACTAATGAAAAACTGTTTTTT	CASSLDRPTNEKLFF	NA	TRBV7-9	TRBJ1-4	NA
TGTGCCATCAGCGAGGGGCGGGGGAACACCGGGGAGCTGTTTTTT	CAISEGRGNTGELFF	NA	TRBV10-3	TRBJ2-2	once
TGTGCCAGCAGTTATGGAAGGGGGCTCTACGAGCAGTACTTC	CASSYGRGLYEQYF	TRBD1	TRBV6-5	TRBJ2-7	NA
TGTGCCAGCAGCCTACTTTCTCTGGGAGAGGATACGCAGTATTTT	CASSLLSLGEDTQYF	NA	TRBV28	TRBJ2-3	NA
TGTGCCAGCAGTCCCCCCGAGACAGGGCGGAGTTCACCCCTCCACTTT	CASSPPETGRSSPLHF	TRBD1	TRBV27	TRBJ1-6	NA
TGTGCCAGTAGTGACCGAACCGACAGCCCCAATGGCTACACCTTC	CASSDRTDSPNGYTF	NA	TRBV19	TRBJ1-2	NA
TGCGCCAGCAGCTTGGTGGCACTAGCGGAGGGGGAGCAGTTCTTC	CASSLVALAEGEQFF	TRBD2	TRBV5-1	TRBJ2-1	NA
TGCGCCAGCAGCTTGGTTGGGGGGGAAGAGACCCAGTACTTC	CASSLVGGEETQYF	TRBD2	TRBV5-1	TRBJ2-5	NA
TGTGCCAGCAGCTCAGGTACAGGGGGCTGGAACACTGAAGCTTTCTTT	CASSSGTGGWNTEAFF	TRBD1	TRBV11-2	TRBJ1-1	NA
TGCGCCAGCAGCTTCAGCAGGGTTTACAATGAGCAGTTCTTC	CASSFSRVYNEQFF	NA	TRBV5-1	TRBJ2-1	NA
TGTGCCAGTGCTCTAGAGCTCGGCGGTGAAAAACTGTTTTTT	CASALELGGEKLFF	NA	TRBV11-2	TRBJ1-4	few
TGCGCCAGCACAAGCGAAGGGCAGGGGACCCAGTACTTC	CASTSEGQGTQYF	NA	TRBV5-1	TRBJ2-5	NA
TGTGCCAGCAGTGTTGGCGGGAGGTACCGCCTTAGCACAGATACGCAGTATTTT	CASSVGGRYRLSTDTQYF	TRBD2	TRBV6-4	TRBJ2-3	NA
TGTGCCATCAGTGGCCCCGGTGCGGGAAGCTCCTACGAGCAGTACTTC	CAISGPGAGSSYEQYF	NA	TRBV10-3	TRBJ2-7	NA
TGCGCCAGCAGCCAAGAAAGGGGGCAGCGGACAGATACGCAGTATTTT	CASSQERGQRTDTQYF	TRBD1	TRBV4-1	TRBJ2-3	NA
TGTGCCAGCAGTAAGGGGCAGCCCCAGCATTTT	CASSKGQPQHF	NA	TRBV6-2/TRBV6-3	TRBJ1-5	NA
TGCGCCAGCAGCATTGCGGGACAGGGGAGCAATGAGCAGTTCTTC	CASSIAGQGSNEQFF	TRBD1	TRBV5-1	TRBJ2-1	once
TGCGCCAGCAGCTTAGACAGGGTGGCAGATACGCAGTATTTT	CASSLDRVADTQYF	TRBD1	TRBV5-1	TRBJ2-3	NA
TGCGCCAGCACCCCGGGCACTAGCGGGTCTTACAATGAGCAGTTCTTC	CASTPGTSGSYNEQFF	TRBD2	TRBV5-1	TRBJ2-1	NA
TGCAGCGTTGAGGAGGGGTCATCTGGAAACACCATATATTTT	CSVEEGSSGNTIYF	NA	TRBV29-1	TRBJ1-3	once
TGTGCCGGGGGGGCTGGTGATACGCAGTATTTT	CAGGAGDTQYF	NA	TRBV7-9	TRBJ2-3	NA
TGTGCCAGCAGCCCCATTCCCGACAGTCAGGAGACCCAGTACTTC	CASSPIPDSQETQYF	NA	TRBV7-3	TRBJ2-5	NA
TGTGCCAGCAGCCAAGGACAGGGAGGAAGGTCCGGGGAGCTGTTTTTT	CASSQGQGGRSGELFF	NA	TRBV3-1/TRBV3-2	TRBJ2-2	NA
TGTGCCTCCAATGACAGGGCTGGGGCCAACGTCCTGACTTTC	CASNDRAGANVLTF	TRBD1	TRBV30	TRBJ2-6	few
TGTGCCAGTAGTATAGAGGGACAGCCTAACACTGAAGCTTTCTTT	CASSIEGQPNTEAFF	TRBD1	TRBV19	TRBJ1-1	NA
TGCGCCAGCAGCCCTGTTACATCGGGGAGTACCTACGAGCAGTACTTC	CASSPVTSGSTYEQYF	NA	TRBV5-1	TRBJ2-7	NA
TGTGCCAGCAACCCTAGCGGGAGAACAGATACGCAGTATTTT	CASNPSGRTDTQYF	TRBD2	TRBV2	TRBJ2-3	NA
TGTGCCAGCAGCTTAGGACTAGCGGGAGTAGGGGGAACAGATACGCAGTATTTT	CASSLGLAGVGGTDTQYF	TRBD2	TRBV5-6	TRBJ2-3	NA
TGTGCCGCGGGCGACAGGGGCAGTACCGGGGAGCTGTTTTTT	CAAGDRGSTGELFF	TRBD1	TRBV11-1	TRBJ2-2	NA
TGTGCCAGCAGGACAGGAGACAGGGGGTTTGGCTACACCTTC	CASRTGDRGFGYTF	TRBD1	TRBV2	TRBJ1-2	few
TGTGCCAGCAGCCGGGACAGGGGGCGAGGCTACACCTTC	CASSRDRGRGYTF	TRBD1	TRBV6-5	TRBJ1-2	NA
TGTGCCAGCAGCTTGGTGAGACAGGGGGTTGAAAAACTGTTTTTT	CASSLVRQGVEKLFF	TRBD1	TRBV5-6	TRBJ1-4	NA
TGTGCCAGCAGCTTGGGACAGGGAGGAACTAATGAAAAACTGTTTTTT	CASSLGQGGTNEKLFF	TRBD1	TRBV5-4	TRBJ1-4	once
TGTGCCATCAGCCTGACTAGCGGGATGGTCGGGGAGCTGTTTTTT	CAISLTSGMVGELFF	TRBD2	TRBV10-3	TRBJ2-2	NA